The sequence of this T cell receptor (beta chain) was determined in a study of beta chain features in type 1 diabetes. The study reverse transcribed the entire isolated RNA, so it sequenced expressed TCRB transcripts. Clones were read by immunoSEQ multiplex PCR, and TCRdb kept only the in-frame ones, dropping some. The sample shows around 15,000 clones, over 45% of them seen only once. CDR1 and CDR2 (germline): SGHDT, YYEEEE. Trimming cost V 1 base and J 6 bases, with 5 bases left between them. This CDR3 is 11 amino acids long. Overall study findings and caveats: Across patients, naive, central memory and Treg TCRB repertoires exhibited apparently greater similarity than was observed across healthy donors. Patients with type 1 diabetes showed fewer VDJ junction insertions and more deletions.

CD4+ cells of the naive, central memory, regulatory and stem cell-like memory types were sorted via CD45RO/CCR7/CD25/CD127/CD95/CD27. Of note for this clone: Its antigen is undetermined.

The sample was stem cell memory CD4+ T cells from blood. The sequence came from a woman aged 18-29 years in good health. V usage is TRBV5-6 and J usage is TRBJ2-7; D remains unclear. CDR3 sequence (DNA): TGTGCCAGCAGCTTGTACTCCGAGCAGTACTTC. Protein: CASSLYSEQYF.